These 13 T cell receptor beta chains share one sample of origin, sequenced in a study of CD8+ T cells in alopecia areata listed by TCRdb under 2018. The library was obtained by the immunoSEQ multiplex PCR assay. For TCR sequencing, RNA was extracted from every sample and reverse transcribed into cDNA to serve as template. In TCRdb, the immuneACCESS table is reduced to in-frame sequences with V and J assigned. These tables do not hold every clone; where another copy was compared, an unresolved V gene accounts for under half, and the others remain unexplained. This sample lists under 200,000 clones; about 60% were detected once. The ten largest clonotypes hold approximately 15% of the sample. This specimen's time point label, per the study, means: about 25 weeks on oral tofacitinib. The sample's treatment or condition label, decoded: oral pan-JAK inhibitor, 5-10 mg twice daily. The sample consisted of CD4+ T cells sorted from blood, taken at week 24, from a patient treated with tofacitinib. These receptors were collected from a human donor with alopecia areata.

This clone was recorded a few times. This sample includes further DNA sequences coding for the same CDR3. The rearrangement joins TRBV30 to TRBJ1-1; D is uncertain. This CDR3 has 12 amino acids. Deletions cut 5 bases from V and 2 bases from J, with 9 bases between. Germline V gene data show CDR1 as GTSNPN and CDR2 as SVGIG (reference sequence). CDR3 residues: CAWGRKNTEAFF. In DNA form, the CDR3 reads TGTGCCTGGGGTCGGAAAAACACTGAAGCTTTCTTT.

This clone was counted a single time. The chain couples TRBV30 to TRBJ1-2, with unresolved D. Germline CDR1 and CDR2: GTSNPN and SVGIG (reference sequence). V lost 3 bases, J lost 8 bases, and 22 bases lay in between. The CDR3 extends over 15 amino acids. CDR3 DNA sequence: TGTGCCTGGAGCCGACAACTTACAGAGTTCGGCGGCTACACCTTC. This translates into CAWSRQLTEFGGYTF.

This chain connects TRBV6-1 to TRBJ2-2; D is unclear. V was pared by 2 bases and J by 6 bases, with 7 bases between. The CDR3 runs to 13 residues. Germline assignment: CDR1 MNHNS and CDR2 SASEGT. CDR3 nucleotide sequence: TGTGCCAGCAGTGAATTAAGTTCCGGGGAGCTGTTTTTT. It specifies CASSELSSGELFF.

The chain joins TRBV6-5 to TRBJ2-3; D is ambiguous. The V gene's germline CDR1 is MNHEY and CDR2 SVGAGI. The CDR3 has 12 residues. V was pared by 4 bases and J by 5 bases, with 7 bases between. The CDR3 DNA sequence: TGTGCCAGCAGTTCCACACGAGATACGCAGTATTTT. Translating it yields CASSSTRDTQYF.

This clone has a single count. The rearrangement joins TRBV6-5 to TRBJ1-6; possibly TRBD1 for D (5 bases). Germline values: CDR1 MNHEY, CDR2 SVGAGI. The CDR3 has 13 residues. Trimming stripped 10 bases from V and 7 bases from J, with 14 bases between. CDR3 residues: CATGDRQNSPLHF. CDR3 DNA: TGTGCCACGGGGGATCGCCAAAATTCACCCCTCCACTTT.

This clone was seen only a few times. The rearrangement joins TRBV30 to TRBJ1-2; 8 bases fit TRBD1. The CDR3 runs to 12 residues. Trimming removed 6 bases from V and 8 bases from J; junction bases left unmatched: 8. In germline, CDR1 is GTSNPN, CDR2 SVGIG (reference sequence). This chain's CDR3 is CACTGQGDGYTF. In DNA, the CDR3 is TGTGCCTGCACCGGACAGGGCGACGGCTACACCTTC.

This clone showed up just a few times. The J gene is TRBJ2-3, the V gene TRBV30; D is uncertain. Between the trimmed V and J ends, which lost 4 bases and 2 bases, there was a span of 7 bases. This CDR3 has 12 amino acids. Germline lookup yields CDR1 GTSNPN and CDR2 SVGIG (reference sequence). The CDR3 DNA is TGTGCCTGGACCGTCAACACAGATACGCAGTATTTT. The encoded protein is CAWTVNTDTQYF.

V and J are TRBV5-1 and TRBJ1-5; perhaps TRBD1 as D (5 bases). The CDR3 sequence is 15 residues long. The V end lost 2 bases, the J end lost 1 base, and 10 bases lay between the germline ends. Germline values: CDR1 SGHRS, CDR2 YFSETQ. CDR3: CASSLDSNSNQPQHF. The DNA for the CDR3 is TGCGCCAGCAGCTTAGACAGTAACAGCAATCAGCCCCAGCATTTT.

In its sample, this clone was seen a few times. This chain connects TRBV5-1 to TRBJ2-1, with D unresolved. From germline, CDR1 is SGHRS and CDR2 YFSETQ. This CDR3 region has 13 residues. Trimming stripped 4 bases from V and 8 bases from J, with 13 bases between. CDR3 in amino acids: CASSLRSQDEQFF. The CDR3 DNA reads as TGCGCCAGCAGCCTTAGGTCGCAGGATGAGCAGTTCTTC.

The gene calls are TRBV6-5 and TRBJ1-3; 8 bases fit TRBD1. Trimming at V came to 6 bases and at J to 7 bases, leaving 5 bases not matched to a gene. The CDR3 has 13 amino acids. Germline-derived CDR1 and CDR2 are MNHEY and SVGAGI. This chain's CDR3 is CASSHGQGNTIYF. CDR3 nucleotide sequence: TGTGCCAGCAGCCACGGACAGGGTAACACCATATATTTT.

The V and J genes are TRBV5-6 and TRBJ1-2; 8 nucleotides align to TRBD1. The CDR3 length is 16 residues. Trimming took 5 bases from V and 0 from J; bases not matched to a gene: 9. Germline CDR1 SGHDT, CDR2 YYEEEE. CDR3 nucleotides: TGTGCCAGCAGACACCGGGACAGGCTCTCTAACTATGGCTACACCTTC. This gives the protein CASRHRDRLSNYGYTF. The variable domain in full, with the rest retrieved from reference TRBV5-6 and TRBJ1-2, is DAGVTQSPTHLIKTRGQQVTLRCSPKSGHDTVSWYQQALGQGPQFIFQYYEEEERQRGNFPDRFSGHQFPNYSSELNVNALLLGDSALYLCASRHRDRLSNYGYTFGSGTRLTVV.

Comments on this clone: Distinct nucleotide sequences in the sample also encode this CDR3. The chain recombines TRBV4-1 with TRBJ1-2; D might be TRBD1 (5 bases). CDR1 is MGHRA and CDR2 is YSYEKL in the germline V gene. This CDR3 is built from 13 residues. Trimming cost V 0 bases and J 4 bases, with 6 bases left between them. The CDR3 DNA sequence: TGCGCCAGCAGCCAAGACAGGGTCTATGGCTACACCTTC. This sequence encodes CASSQDRVYGYTF.

The genes are TRBV5-6 and TRBJ2-7, with D unresolved. Germline lookup yields CDR1 SGHDT and CDR2 YYEEEE. V lost 2 bases and J 2 bases, leaving 11 bases between the germline ends. This CDR3 region has 14 residues. The CDR3 DNA is TGTGCCAGCAGCTTTCTCGGCAGTCCCTACGAGCAGTACTTC. It codes for CASSFLGSPYEQYF.